These T cell receptor beta chains were read from a single sample in a study of T cell changes during pregnancy in multiple sclerosis. Clones were read by immunoSEQ multiplex PCR, and TCRdb kept only the in-frame ones, dropping some. The table records tens of thousands of clones, approximately 93% of them present only once. The specimen was CD8+ T cells from peripheral blood mononuclear cells, collected in the third trimester of pregnancy. The source of these receptors is a female donor with multiple sclerosis, enrolled in a pregnancy study. CDR3s include the opening cysteine and the closing phenylalanine or tryptophan. D genes are given only for firm matches. For some rows the clone size is stated as once, few or many, or as a class when expanded; others skip it.

J: TRBJ1-5
size: .
V: TRBV19
D: .
CDR3: CASSPTGDSNQPQHF
DNA: TGTGCCAGTAGCCCAACAGGAGATAGCAATCAGCCCCAGCATTTT

J: TRBJ1-1
size: .
V: TRBV13
D: .
CDR3: CASSGRGGGSTEAFF
DNA: TGTGCCAGCAGCGGGCGTGGGGGAGGGAGCACTGAAGCTTTCTTT

J: TRBJ2-5
size: .
V: TRBV4-1
D: TRBD2
CDR3: CASSQERGWETQYF
DNA: TGCGCCAGCAGCCAAGAGCGGGGGTGGGAGACCCAGTACTTC

J: TRBJ1-5
size: .
V: TRBV7-6
D: .
CDR3: CASSLDTYSNQPQHF
DNA: TGTGCCAGCAGCTTAGATACTTATAGCAATCAGCCCCAGCATTTT

J: TRBJ1-2
size: .
V: TRBV11-1
D: .
CDR3: CASSARQDYGYTF
DNA: TGTGCCAGCAGCGCTAGACAGGACTATGGCTACACCTTC

J: TRBJ1-2
size: .
V: TRBV27
D: .
CDR3: CASSLQGGLYGYTF
DNA: TGTGCCAGCAGCTTACAGGGAGGACTCTATGGCTACACCTTC

J: TRBJ1-5
size: .
V: TRBV7-7
D: .
CDR3: CASSVSRNQPQHF
DNA: TGTGCTAGCAGTGTGAGCCGCAATCAGCCCCAGCATTTT

J: TRBJ2-1
size: .
V: TRBV2
D: TRBD2
CDR3: CASGARGGPDEQFF
DNA: TGTGCCAGCGGGGCCCGGGGGGGCCCCGATGAGCAGTTCTTC

J: TRBJ2-2
size: .
V: TRBV6-4
D: TRBD1
CDR3: CASSDQGADTGELFF
DNA: TGTGCCAGCAGTGATCAGGGGGCGGACACCGGGGAGCTGTTTTTT

J: TRBJ1-6
size: .
V: TRBV14
D: .
CDR3: CASSQGAGSPLHF
DNA: TGTGCCAGCAGCCAAGGGGCGGGTTCACCCCTCCACTTT

J: TRBJ2-3
size: .
V: TRBV9
D: .
CDR3: CASREQGSDTQYF
DNA: TGTGCCAGCAGAGAACAGGGTTCGGATACGCAGTATTTT

J: TRBJ2-1
size: .
V: TRBV11-3
D: TRBD1
CDR3: CASSVRQGPYNEQFF
DNA: TGTGCCAGCAGCGTTAGACAGGGTCCCTACAATGAGCAGTTCTTC

J: TRBJ1-1
size: .
V: TRBV6-1
D: .
CDR3: CASTTDMHTEAFF
DNA: TGTGCCAGCACCACTGACATGCACACTGAAGCTTTCTTT

J: TRBJ2-3
size: once
V: TRBV2
D: TRBD1
CDR3: CARTGITDTQYF
DNA: TGTGCCAGGACAGGGATCACAGATACGCAGTATTTT

J: TRBJ2-3
size: .
V: TRBV15
D: TRBD1
CDR3: CATSRDRRGGADTQYF
DNA: TGTGCCACCAGCAGAGACCGTAGAGGGGGCGCAGATACGCAGTATTTT

J: TRBJ2-7
size: .
V: TRBV27
D: TRBD1
CDR3: CASSHGTGFEQYF
DNA: TGTGCCAGCAGTCACGGGACAGGTTTCGAGCAGTACTTC

J: TRBJ2-7
size: .
V: TRBV5-6
D: .
CDR3: CASSFLDEYEQYF
DNA: TGTGCCAGCAGCTTTCTAGACGAGTACGAGCAGTACTTC

J: TRBJ1-1
size: once
V: TRBV11-2
D: .
CDR3: CASSLEAGLKEAFF
DNA: TGTGCCAGCAGCTTAGAAGCGGGCTTGAAGGAAGCTTTCTTT

J: TRBJ1-2
size: .
V: TRBV9
D: .
CDR3: CASSDSVYGYTF
DNA: TGTGCCAGCAGCGACTCGGTTTATGGCTACACCTTC

J: TRBJ2-7
size: .
V: TRBV7-2
D: TRBD1
CDR3: CASSYEFSGTVYEQYF
DNA: TGTGCCAGCAGTTACGAATTTTCCGGGACAGTCTACGAGCAGTACTTC

J: TRBJ2-1
size: .
V: TRBV4-1
D: TRBD2
CDR3: CASSQDGAGGAYNEQFF
DNA: TGCGCCAGCAGCCAAGATGGGGCCGGGGGGGCCTACAATGAGCAGTTCTTC

J: TRBJ2-7
size: .
V: TRBV11-2
D: .
CDR3: CASSLEVARTYEQYF
DNA: TGTGCCAGCAGCTTAGAAGTCGCCAGGACCTACGAGCAGTACTTC

J: TRBJ2-1
size: .
V: TRBV7-7
D: TRBD2
CDR3: CASSPRTSGGDYNEQFF
DNA: TGTGCTAGCAGCCCCCGGACTAGCGGGGGGGATTACAATGAGCAGTTCTTC

J: TRBJ2-1
size: once
V: TRBV2
D: .
CDR3: CASSEPPGPNEQFF
DNA: TGTGCCAGCAGTGAACCCCCAGGGCCCAATGAGCAGTTCTTC

J: TRBJ2-2
size: .
V: TRBV27
D: TRBD1
CDR3: CASRIGGSLGGELFF
DNA: TGTGCCAGCAGAATAGGGGGCTCCCTAGGCGGGGAGCTGTTTTTT

J: TRBJ1-6
size: .
V: TRBV9
D: .
CDR3: CASNEGSYNSPLHF
DNA: TGTGCCAGCAACGAGGGCTCCTATAATTCACCCCTCCACTTT

J: TRBJ1-1
size: once
V: TRBV4-1
D: .
CDR3: CASSQYSTVPEAFF
DNA: TGCGCCAGCAGCCAATACTCGACAGTGCCTGAAGCTTTCTTT

J: TRBJ2-1
size: .
V: TRBV9
D: TRBD1
CDR3: CASSAPLQGATYNEQFF
DNA: TGTGCCAGCAGCGCTCCTTTACAGGGGGCTACGTACAATGAGCAGTTCTTC

J: TRBJ2-3
size: medium-sized
V: TRBV14
D: .
CDR3: CASSPGNTDTQYF
DNA: TGTGCCAGCAGCCCCGGGAACACAGATACGCAGTATTTT

J: TRBJ2-2
size: .
V: TRBV18
D: .
CDR3: CASCTGKNTGELFF
DNA: TGTGCCAGCTGCACAGGGAAAAACACCGGGGAGCTGTTTTTT

J: TRBJ1-1
size: .
V: TRBV5-6
D: .
CDR3: CASSSPPSTDRRGNTEAFF
DNA: TGTGCCAGCAGCTCCCCCCCTTCGACAGATCGGAGGGGAAACACTGAAGCTTTCTTT

J: TRBJ2-2
size: .
V: TRBV19
D: .
CDR3: CASSIGRAGRVNTGELFF
DNA: TGTGCCAGTAGTATTGGTCGGGCGGGAAGGGTGAACACCGGGGAGCTGTTTTTT